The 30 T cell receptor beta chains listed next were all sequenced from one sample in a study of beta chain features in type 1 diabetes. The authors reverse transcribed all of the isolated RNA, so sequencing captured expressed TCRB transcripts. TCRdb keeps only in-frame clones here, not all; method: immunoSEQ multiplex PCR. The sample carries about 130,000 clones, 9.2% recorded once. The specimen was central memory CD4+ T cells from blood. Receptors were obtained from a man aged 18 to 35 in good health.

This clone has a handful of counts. The CDR3 reads CATSRDRGKTQYF. The CDR3 nucleotides read TGTGCCACCAGCAGGGACAGGGGTAAGACCCAGTACTTC. The chain links TRBV15 to TRBJ2-5; 9 positions agree with TRBD1. Trimming took 3 bases from V and 6 from J; bases not matched to a gene: 2. CDR1 is LNHNV, CDR2 YYDKDF, per germline (reference sequence). CDR3 length equals 13 residues.

The CDR3 nucleotides read TGTGCCAGCAGAGGTCCCGGGACACAAGAGACCCAGTACTTC. Translated, it gives CASRGPGTQETQYF. The V gene is TRBV6-8, the J gene TRBJ2-5; possible D gene TRBD1, 6 bases. Germline CDR1 is MNHGY and CDR2 is SAAAGT. The CDR3 totals 14 residues. The V gene lost 6 bases and the J gene lost 2 bases, with 13 bases spanning the gap.

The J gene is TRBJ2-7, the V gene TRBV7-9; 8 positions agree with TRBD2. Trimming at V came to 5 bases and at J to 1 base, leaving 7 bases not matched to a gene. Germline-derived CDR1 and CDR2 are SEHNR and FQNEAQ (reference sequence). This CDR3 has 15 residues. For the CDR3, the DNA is TGTGCCAGCAGCCGTGGCGGGGGGACATCCTACGAGCAGTACTTC. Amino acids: CASSRGGGTSYEQYF.

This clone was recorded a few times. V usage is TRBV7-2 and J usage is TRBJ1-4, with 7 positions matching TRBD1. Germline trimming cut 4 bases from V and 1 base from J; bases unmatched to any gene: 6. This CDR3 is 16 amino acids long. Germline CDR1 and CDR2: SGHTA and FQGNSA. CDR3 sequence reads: CASSSGQLGTNEKLFF. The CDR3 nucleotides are TGTGCCAGCAGCTCGGGACAGCTGGGAACTAATGAAAAACTGTTTTTT.

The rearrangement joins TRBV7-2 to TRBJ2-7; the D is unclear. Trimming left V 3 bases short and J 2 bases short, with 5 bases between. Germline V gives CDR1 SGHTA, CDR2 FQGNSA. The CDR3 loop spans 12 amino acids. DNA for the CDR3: TGTGCCAGCAGCTTCCTACCCTACGAGCAGTACTTC. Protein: CASSFLPYEQYF.

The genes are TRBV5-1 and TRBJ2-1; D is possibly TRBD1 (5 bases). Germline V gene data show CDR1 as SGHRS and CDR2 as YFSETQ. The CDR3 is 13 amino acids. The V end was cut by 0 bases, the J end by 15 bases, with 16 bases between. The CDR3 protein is CASSLAVRAAGFF. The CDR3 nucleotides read TGCGCCAGCAGCTTGGCCGTCAGGGCGGCAGGGTTCTTC.

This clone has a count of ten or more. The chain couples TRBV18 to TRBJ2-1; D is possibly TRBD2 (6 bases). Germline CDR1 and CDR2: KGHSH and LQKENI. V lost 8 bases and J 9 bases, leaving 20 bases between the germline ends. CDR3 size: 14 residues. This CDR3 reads CASLTVRGNPEQFF. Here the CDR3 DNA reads TGTGCCAGCCTGACGGTGCGGGGTAATCCTGAGCAGTTCTTC.

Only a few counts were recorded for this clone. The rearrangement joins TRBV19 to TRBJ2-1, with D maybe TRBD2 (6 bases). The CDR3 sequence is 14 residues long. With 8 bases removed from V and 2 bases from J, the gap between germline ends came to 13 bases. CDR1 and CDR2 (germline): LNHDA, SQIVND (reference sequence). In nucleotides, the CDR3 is TGTGCCAGTTTAAGCGGGCCTACCTACAATGAGCAGTTCTTC. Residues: CASLSGPTYNEQFF.

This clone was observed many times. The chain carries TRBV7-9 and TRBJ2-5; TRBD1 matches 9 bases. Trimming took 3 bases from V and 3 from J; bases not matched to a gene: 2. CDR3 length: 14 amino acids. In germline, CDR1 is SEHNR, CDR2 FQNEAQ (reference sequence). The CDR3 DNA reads TGTGCCAGCAGCTTTGGACAGGGGAAAGAGACCCAGTACTTC. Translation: CASSFGQGKETQYF.

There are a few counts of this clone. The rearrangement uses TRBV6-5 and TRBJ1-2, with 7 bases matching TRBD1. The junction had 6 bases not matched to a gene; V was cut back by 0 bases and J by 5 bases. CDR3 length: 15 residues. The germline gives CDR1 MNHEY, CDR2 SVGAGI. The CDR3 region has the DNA TGTGCCAGCAGTTACTCCCCAGGGGGACAATATGGCTACACCTTC. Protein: CASSYSPGGQYGYTF.

CDR3 bases: TGCAGCGTGCAAACGACAGGGATATACGAGCAGTACTTC. Amino acid sequence: CSVQTTGIYEQYF. The rearrangement uses TRBV29-1 and TRBJ2-7; TRBD1 matches at 7 bases. This CDR3 contains 13 residues. From germline, CDR1 is SQVTM and CDR2 ANQGSEA. J gave up 4 bases and V 6 bases, and 9 bases lay outside the gene matches.

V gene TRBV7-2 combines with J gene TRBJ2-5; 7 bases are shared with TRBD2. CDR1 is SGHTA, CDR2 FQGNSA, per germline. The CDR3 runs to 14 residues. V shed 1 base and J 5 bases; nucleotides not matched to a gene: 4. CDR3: CASSLGTRSETQYF. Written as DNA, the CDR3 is TGTGCCAGCAGCTTAGGGACTAGGTCGGAGACCCAGTACTTC.

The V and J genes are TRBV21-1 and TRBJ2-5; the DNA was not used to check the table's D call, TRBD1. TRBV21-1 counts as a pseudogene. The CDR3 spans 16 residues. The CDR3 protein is CASSKASYRSQETQYF. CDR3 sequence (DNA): TGTGCCAGCAGCAAAGCGTCTTACAGGAGCCAAGAGACCCAGTACTTC.

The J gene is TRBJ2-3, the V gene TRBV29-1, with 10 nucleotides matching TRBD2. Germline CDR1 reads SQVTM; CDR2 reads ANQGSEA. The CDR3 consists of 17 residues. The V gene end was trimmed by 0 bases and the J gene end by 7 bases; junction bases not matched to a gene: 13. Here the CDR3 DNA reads TGCAGCGTTGAAGATCGATGGAGAAGCGGGGGGGCTTATACGCAGTATTTT. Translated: CSVEDRWRSGGAYTQYF.

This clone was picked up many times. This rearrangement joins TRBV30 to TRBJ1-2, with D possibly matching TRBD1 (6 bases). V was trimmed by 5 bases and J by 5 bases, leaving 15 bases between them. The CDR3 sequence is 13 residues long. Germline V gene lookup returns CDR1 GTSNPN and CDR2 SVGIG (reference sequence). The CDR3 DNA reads TGTGCCTGGGCCTCGACAGGACATTATGGCTACACCTTC. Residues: CAWASTGHYGYTF.

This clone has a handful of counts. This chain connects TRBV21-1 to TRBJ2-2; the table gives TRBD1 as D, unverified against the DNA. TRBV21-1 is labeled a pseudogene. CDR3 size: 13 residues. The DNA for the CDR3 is TGTGCCAGCAGCAAAGAGGGGACCGGGGAGCTGTTTTTT. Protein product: CASSKEGTGELFF.

This CDR3 is CASSLLPRPYEQYF. The CDR3 coding sequence is TGTGCCAGCAGTTTATTACCTAGACCCTACGAGCAGTACTTC. This chain joins TRBV27 and TRBJ2-7; D gene uncertain. CDR1 MNHEY and CDR2 SMNVEV come from the germline V gene (reference sequence). Deletions cut 1 base from V and 2 bases from J, with 9 bases between. The CDR3 consists of 14 residues.

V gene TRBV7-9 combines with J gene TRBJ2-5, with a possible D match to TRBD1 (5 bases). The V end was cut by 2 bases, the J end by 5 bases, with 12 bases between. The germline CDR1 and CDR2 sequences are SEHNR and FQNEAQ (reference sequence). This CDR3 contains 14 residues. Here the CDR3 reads CASSLHQGGETQYF. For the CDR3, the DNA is TGTGCCAGCAGCTTACACCAGGGTGGGGAGACCCAGTACTTC.

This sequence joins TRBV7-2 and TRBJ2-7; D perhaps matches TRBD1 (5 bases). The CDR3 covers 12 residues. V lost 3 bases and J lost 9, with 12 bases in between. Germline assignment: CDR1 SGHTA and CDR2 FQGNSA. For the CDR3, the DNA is TGTGCCAGCAGCTTCCAGGGAAGCGCGCAGTACTTC. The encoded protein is CASSFQGSAQYF.

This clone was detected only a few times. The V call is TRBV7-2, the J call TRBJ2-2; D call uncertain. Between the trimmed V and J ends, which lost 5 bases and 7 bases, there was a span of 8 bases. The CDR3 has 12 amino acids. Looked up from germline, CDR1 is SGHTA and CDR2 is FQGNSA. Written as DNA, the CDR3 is TGTGCCAGCAGCCCCCGGGTCGGGGAGCTGTTTTTT. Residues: CASSPRVGELFF.

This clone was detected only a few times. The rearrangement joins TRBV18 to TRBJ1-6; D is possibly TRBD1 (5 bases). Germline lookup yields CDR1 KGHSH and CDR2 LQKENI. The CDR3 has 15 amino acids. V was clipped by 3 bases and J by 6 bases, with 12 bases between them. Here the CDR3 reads CASSPRLGVNSPLHF. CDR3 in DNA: TGTGCCAGCTCACCTCGGTTAGGGGTTAATTCACCCCTCCACTTT.

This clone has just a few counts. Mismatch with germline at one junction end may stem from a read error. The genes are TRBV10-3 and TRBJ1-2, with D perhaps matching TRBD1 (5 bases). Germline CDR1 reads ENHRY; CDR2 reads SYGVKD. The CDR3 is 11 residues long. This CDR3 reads CAISEGAPLSF. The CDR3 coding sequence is TGTGCCATCAGTGAGGGGGCACCCTTAAGCTTC.

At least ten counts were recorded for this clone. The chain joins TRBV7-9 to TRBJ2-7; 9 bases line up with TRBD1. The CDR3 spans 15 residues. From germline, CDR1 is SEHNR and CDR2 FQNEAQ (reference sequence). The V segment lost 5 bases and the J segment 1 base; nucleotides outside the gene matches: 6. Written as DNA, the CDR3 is TGTGCCAGCAGCCCGGGACAGGGTAGTTCCTACGAGCAGTACTTC. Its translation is CASSPGQGSSYEQYF.

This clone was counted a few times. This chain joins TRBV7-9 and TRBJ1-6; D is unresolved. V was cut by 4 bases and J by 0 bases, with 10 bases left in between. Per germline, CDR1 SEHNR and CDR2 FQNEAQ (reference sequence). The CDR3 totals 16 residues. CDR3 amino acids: CASSSNAYSYNSPLHF. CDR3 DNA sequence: TGTGCCAGCAGCTCAAACGCCTACTCCTATAATTCACCCCTCCACTTT.

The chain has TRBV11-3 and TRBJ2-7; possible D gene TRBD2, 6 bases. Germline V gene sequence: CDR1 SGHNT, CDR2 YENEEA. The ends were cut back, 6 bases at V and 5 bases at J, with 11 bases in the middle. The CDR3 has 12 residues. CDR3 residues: CASSIGGDEQYF. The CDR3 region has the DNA TGTGCCAGCAGTATCGGAGGGGACGAGCAGTACTTC.

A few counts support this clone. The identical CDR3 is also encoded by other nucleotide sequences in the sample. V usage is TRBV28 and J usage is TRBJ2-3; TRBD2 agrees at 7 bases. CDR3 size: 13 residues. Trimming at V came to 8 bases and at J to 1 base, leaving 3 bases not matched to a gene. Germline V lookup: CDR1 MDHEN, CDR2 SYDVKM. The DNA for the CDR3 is TGTGCCAGCTCTAGCGGAGGCACAGATACGCAGTATTTT. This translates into CASSSGGTDTQYF.

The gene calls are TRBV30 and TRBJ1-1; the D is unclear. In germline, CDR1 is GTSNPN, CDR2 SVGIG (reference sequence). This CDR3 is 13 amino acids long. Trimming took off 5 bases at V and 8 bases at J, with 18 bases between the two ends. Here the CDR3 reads CAWGSFSSGEAFF. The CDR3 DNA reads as TGTGCCTGGGGATCTTTCTCTAGTGGCGAAGCTTTCTTT.

This CDR3 is CASSPTGGAYTDTQYF. CDR3 DNA: TGTGCCAGCTCACCGACAGGGGGCGCTTACACAGATACGCAGTATTTT. The V call is TRBV18, the J call TRBJ2-3, with 10 bases matching TRBD1. The junction had 5 bases not matched to a gene; V was cut back by 3 bases and J by 2 bases. Germline-derived CDR1 and CDR2 are KGHSH and LQKENI. The CDR3 runs 16 residues.

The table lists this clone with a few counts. CDR3 in DNA: TGTGCCAGCAGCGCCGCCTCAGGGGGACTAGCGTGGAATGAGCAGTTCTTC. Its translation: CASSAASGGLAWNEQFF. V is TRBV4-2 and J is TRBJ2-1; TRBD2 agrees at 10 bases. The CDR3 length is 17 residues. The V gene end was trimmed by 5 bases and the J gene end by 7 bases; junction bases not matched to a gene: 14. In germline, CDR1 is LGHNA, CDR2 YNFKEQ.

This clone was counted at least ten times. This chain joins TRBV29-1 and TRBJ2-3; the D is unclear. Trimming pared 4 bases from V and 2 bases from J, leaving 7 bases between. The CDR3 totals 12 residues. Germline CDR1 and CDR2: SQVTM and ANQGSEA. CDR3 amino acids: CSVVPHTDTQYF. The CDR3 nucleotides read TGCAGCGTTGTCCCCCACACAGATACGCAGTATTTT.